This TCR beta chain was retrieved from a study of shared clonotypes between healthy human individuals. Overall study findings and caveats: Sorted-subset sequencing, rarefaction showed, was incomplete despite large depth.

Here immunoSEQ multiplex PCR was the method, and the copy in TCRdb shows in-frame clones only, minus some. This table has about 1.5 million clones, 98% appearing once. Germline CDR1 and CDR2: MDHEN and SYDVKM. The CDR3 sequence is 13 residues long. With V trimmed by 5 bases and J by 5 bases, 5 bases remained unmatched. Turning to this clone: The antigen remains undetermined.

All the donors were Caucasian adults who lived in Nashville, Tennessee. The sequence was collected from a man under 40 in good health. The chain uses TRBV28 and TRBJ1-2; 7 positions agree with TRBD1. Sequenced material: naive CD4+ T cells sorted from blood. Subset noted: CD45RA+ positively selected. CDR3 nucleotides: TGTGCCAGCAGTCCCGGGGACAGATATGGCTACACCTTC. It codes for CASSPGDRYGYTF.